This record concerns one T cell receptor beta chain sequence. The data were obtained in a study of T-cell memory formation after mild COVID-19. As for the study in general: Largely donor-specific TCR clusters were found.

MiXCR, applied by TCRdb to the 5' RACE reads, yields one record per CDR3 protein. The sample has 550,000 to 600,000 distinct CDR3 sequences, about 22% seen once; the top ten hold about 8.2%. V was clipped by 2 bases and J by 3 bases; unmatched bases: 6. The germline gives CDR1 SGHVS, CDR2 FQNEAQ. There are 17 residues in the CDR3. The chain combines TRBV7-8 with TRBJ2-7, with TRBD2 matching over 14 bases. The clonotype was recovered from an adult woman who had mild COVID-19 (a few samples of this study predate the infection). Cell type and time point are not known. Sample: PBMCs or a T cell subset sorted from them (not recorded which). CDR3 amino acids: CASSLQAGTSGGYEQYF. The CDR3 DNA follows: TGTGCCAGCAGCTTACAAGCTGGGACTAGCGGGGGCTACGAGCAGTACTTC.